Below are 10 T cell receptor beta chains sequenced from a single sample in a study of early T cells in non-severe SARS-CoV-2 infection. TCRdb reprocessed the 5' RACE reads via MiXCR and lists one record per CDR3 protein. The table lists tens of thousands of distinct CDR3 sequences, about 14% of them singletons, with about 4% in the top ten. This specimen was whole blood, taken at baseline. The receptors shown here come from an adult who was a healthcare worker with PCR-confirmed SARS-CoV-2 infection or an uninfected control (not recorded which).

This clonotype was counted only a few times. The V gene is TRBV9, the J gene TRBJ1-2, with a tentative D call TRBD1 (5 bases). The CDR3 loop spans 13 amino acids. V shed 0 bases and J shed 7 bases, with 10 bases lying between them. Germline assignment: CDR1 SGDLS and CDR2 YYNGEE. CDR3 nucleotides: TGTGCCAGCAGCGTAGAGGGCGGGGCTGGCTACACCTTC. This translates into CASSVEGGAGYTF.

V usage is TRBV20-1 and J usage is TRBJ1-4, with a possible D match to TRBD1 (5 bases). The germline V gene has CDR1 DFQATT and CDR2 SNEGSKA (reference sequence). The ends were cut back, 6 bases at V and 0 bases at J, with 11 bases in the middle. The CDR3 loop spans 14 amino acids. This chain's CDR3 is CSANDRSTNEKLFF. The CDR3 nucleotides are TGCAGTGCAAACGACAGATCAACTAATGAAAAACTGTTTTTT.

The chain employs TRBV20-1 and TRBJ2-3; possibly TRBD2 for D (5 bases). The germline V and J ends were trimmed by 3 bases and 6 bases, with 10 bases remaining between them. The germline V gene encodes CDR1 DFQATT and CDR2 SNEGSKA (reference sequence). The CDR3 totals 12 residues. The CDR3 nucleotides are TGCAGTGCTAGCGGAGGAGGCGATACGCAGTATTTT. Amino acid sequence: CSASGGGDTQYF.

The chain recombines TRBV20-1 with TRBJ1-5, with D perhaps matching TRBD1 (6 bases). Trimming took 5 bases from V and 6 from J, leaving 14 bases between them. The germline V gene has CDR1 DFQATT and CDR2 SNEGSKA (reference sequence). The CDR3 sequence is 13 residues long. The CDR3 DNA reads as TGCAGTGCTGGGGGCAGGGAAGGTCAGCCCCAGCATTTT. It yields the protein CSAGGREGQPQHF.

The chain uses TRBV30 and TRBJ2-1; 14 bases align to TRBD2. CDR1 GTSNPN and CDR2 SVGIG come from the germline V gene (reference sequence). With 1 base clipped from V and 3 bases from J, the junction kept 2 bases outside the gene matches. CDR3 length: 16 amino acids. The CDR3 is CAWSGTSGRIYNEQFF. The CDR3 DNA reads as TGTGCCTGGAGTGGGACTAGCGGGAGGATCTACAATGAGCAGTTCTTC.

V is TRBV7-9 and J is TRBJ2-7, with a tentative D call TRBD1 (6 bases). This CDR3 region has 14 residues. With 1 base removed from V and 3 bases from J, the gap between germline ends came to 10 bases. Per the germline V gene, CDR1 is SEHNR and CDR2 is FQNEAQ (reference sequence). In DNA, the CDR3 is TGTGCCAGCAGCTTAGGGACAGCATTCTACGAGCAGTACTTC. Its protein is CASSLGTAFYEQYF.

In nucleotides, the CDR3 is TGTGCCAGCAGTGACTCCCAGCCCGGCGATTTAGACTACGAGCAGTACTTC. Translating gives CASSDSQPGDLDYEQYF. This chain uses TRBV6-4 with TRBJ2-7; D gene uncertain. Germline V CDR1 and CDR2: MRHNA, SNTAGT. V lost 0 bases and J lost 3, with 18 bases in between. CDR3 length equals 17 residues.

This clonotype was observed a few times. The chain combines TRBV29-1 with TRBJ2-1; D ambiguous. The CDR3 extends over 8 amino acids. V lost 4 bases and J 9 bases, leaving 1 base between the germline ends. Germline V gene data show CDR1 as SQVTM and CDR2 as ANQGSEA. The CDR3 spells CSVGEQFF. The CDR3, as DNA: TGCAGCGTTGGTGAGCAGTTCTTC.

This clonotype was observed many times. The chain links TRBV5-1 to TRBJ2-1; D gene ambiguous. Germline values: CDR1 SGHRS, CDR2 YFSETQ. The V end lost 0 bases, the J end lost 4 bases, and 11 bases lay between the germline ends. This CDR3 contains 15 residues. CDR3 sequence: CASSLDGPGYNEQFF. In DNA, the CDR3 is TGCGCCAGCAGCTTGGACGGCCCCGGATACAATGAGCAGTTCTTC.

This clonotype was counted only a few times. V and J are TRBV9 and TRBJ2-3; possibly TRBD2 for D (5 bases). Germline-derived CDR1 and CDR2 are SGDLS and YYNGEE. The length of the CDR3 is 16 residues. V dropped 4 bases and J dropped 2 bases, with 17 bases sitting between them. CDR3 amino acids: CASSPLTGGHTDTQYF. CDR3 sequence (DNA): TGTGCCAGCAGCCCACTAACCGGAGGCCACACAGATACGCAGTATTTT.